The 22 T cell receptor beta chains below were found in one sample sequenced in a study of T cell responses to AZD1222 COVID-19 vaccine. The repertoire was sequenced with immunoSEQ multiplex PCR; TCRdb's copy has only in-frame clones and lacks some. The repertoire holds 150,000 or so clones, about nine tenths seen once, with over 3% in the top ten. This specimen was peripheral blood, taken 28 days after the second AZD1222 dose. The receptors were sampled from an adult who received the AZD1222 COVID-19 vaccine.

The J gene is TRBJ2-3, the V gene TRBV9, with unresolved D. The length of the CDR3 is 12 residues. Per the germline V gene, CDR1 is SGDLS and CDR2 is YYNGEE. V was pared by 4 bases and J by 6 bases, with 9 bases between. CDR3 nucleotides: TGTGCCAGCAGCCCCGGCGCGGATACGCAGTATTTT. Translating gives CASSPGADTQYF.

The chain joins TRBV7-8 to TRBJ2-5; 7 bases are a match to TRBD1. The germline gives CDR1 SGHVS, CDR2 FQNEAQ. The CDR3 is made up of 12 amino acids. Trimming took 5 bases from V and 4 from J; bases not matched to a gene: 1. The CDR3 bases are TGTGCCAGCAGCCGGGACAGAGAGACCCAGTACTTC. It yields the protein CASSRDRETQYF. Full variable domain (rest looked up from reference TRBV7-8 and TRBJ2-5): GAGVSQSPRYKVAKRGQDVALRCDPISGHVSLFWYQQALGQGPEFLTYFQNEAQLDKSGLPSDRFFAERPEGSVSTLKIQRTQQEDSAVYLCASSRDRETQYFGPGTRLLVL.

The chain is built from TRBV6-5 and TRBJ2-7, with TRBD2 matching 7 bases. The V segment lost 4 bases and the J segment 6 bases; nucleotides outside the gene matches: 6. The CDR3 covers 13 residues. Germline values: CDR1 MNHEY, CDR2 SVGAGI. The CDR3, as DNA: TGTGCCAGCAGTTCTAGCGGAACCGTCGAGCAGTACTTC. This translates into CASSSSGTVEQYF.

Here the CDR3 DNA reads TGTGCCATCAGTGAGTCGTCAGGGGACTATGGCTACACCTTC. Translated, it gives CAISESSGDYGYTF. The chain has TRBV10-3 and TRBJ1-2; D may be TRBD1 (6 bases). CDR3 length: 14 residues. The germline V and J ends were trimmed by 0 bases and 3 bases, with 8 bases remaining between them. Germline assignment: CDR1 ENHRY and CDR2 SYGVKD.

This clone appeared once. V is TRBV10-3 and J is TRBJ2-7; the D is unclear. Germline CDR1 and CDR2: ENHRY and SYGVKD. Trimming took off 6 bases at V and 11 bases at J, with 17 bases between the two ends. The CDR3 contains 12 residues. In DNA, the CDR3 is TGTGCCATCAGCGATCAACCGAAAGCTGAGTACTTC. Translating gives CAISDQPKAEYF.

CDR3 loop: CASSPGTATNEKLFF. CDR3 nucleotide sequence: TGTGCCAGTAGCCCCGGGACAGCAACTAATGAAAAACTGTTTTTT. The chain is built from TRBV19 and TRBJ1-4; TRBD1 agrees at 7 bases. The germline gives CDR1 LNHDA, CDR2 SQIVND (reference sequence). The length of the CDR3 is 15 residues. J was trimmed by 0 bases and V by 6 bases; bases with no gene match: 4.

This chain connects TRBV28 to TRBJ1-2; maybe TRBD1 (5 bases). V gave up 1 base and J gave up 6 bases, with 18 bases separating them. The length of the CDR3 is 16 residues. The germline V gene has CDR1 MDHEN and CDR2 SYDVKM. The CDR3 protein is CASSLYGDPGGHGYTF. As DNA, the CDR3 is TGTGCCAGCAGTTTATACGGGGACCCAGGAGGTCATGGCTACACCTTC.

The CDR3 region has the DNA TGTGCCAGCATCCTACAGGGCGCAACTAATGAAAAACTGTTTTTT. Its translation: CASILQGATNEKLFF. This chain joins TRBV6-5 and TRBJ1-4; possibly TRBD1 for D (6 bases). In germline, CDR1 is MNHEY, CDR2 SVGAGI. CDR3 size: 15 residues. V was clipped by 7 bases and J by 0 bases, with 12 bases between them.

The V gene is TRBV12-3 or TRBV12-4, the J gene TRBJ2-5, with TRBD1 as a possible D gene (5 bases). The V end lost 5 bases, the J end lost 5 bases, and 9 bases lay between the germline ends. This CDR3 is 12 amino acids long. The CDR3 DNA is TGTGCCAGCAGTGGACACCGGGAGACCCAGTACTTC. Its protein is CASSGHRETQYF.

CDR3 residues: CASSAQGISYNEQFF. CDR3 coding DNA: TGTGCCAGCAGCGCACAGGGGATAAGCTACAATGAGCAGTTCTTC. The genes are TRBV7-3 and TRBJ2-1, with TRBD1 matching over 7 bases. J was trimmed by 3 bases and V by 5 bases; bases with no gene match: 7. The CDR3 has 15 residues. The germline gives CDR1 SGHTA, CDR2 FQGTGA. Using reference TRBV7-3 and TRBJ2-1 for the parts outside the CDR3, the full variable domain is GAGVSQTPSNKVTEKGKYVELRCDPISGHTALYWYRQSLGQGPEFLIYFQGTGAADDSGLPNDRFFAVRPEGSVSTLKIQRTERGDSAVYLCASSAQGISYNEQFFGPGTRLTVL.

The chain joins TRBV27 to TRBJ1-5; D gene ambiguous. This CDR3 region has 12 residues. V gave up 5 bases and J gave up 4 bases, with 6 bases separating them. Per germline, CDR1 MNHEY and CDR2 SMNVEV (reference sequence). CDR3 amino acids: CASSSQNQPQHF. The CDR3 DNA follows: TGTGCCAGCAGTAGTCAAAATCAGCCCCAGCATTTT.

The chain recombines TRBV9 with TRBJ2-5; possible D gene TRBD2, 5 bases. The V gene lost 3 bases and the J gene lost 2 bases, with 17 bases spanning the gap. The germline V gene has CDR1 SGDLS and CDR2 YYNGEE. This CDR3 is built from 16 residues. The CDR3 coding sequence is TGTGCCAGCAGCGCACGAGGGAGTGGGCCTCAAGAGACCCAGTACTTC. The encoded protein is CASSARGSGPQETQYF.

The CDR3 DNA reads as TGTGCCAGCAGTTTCAAGAATTCACCCCTCCACTTT. As protein: CASSFKNSPLHF. This chain connects TRBV12-3 or TRBV12-4 to TRBJ1-6; no reliable D call. Trimming removed 3 bases at V and 7 bases at J, with 4 bases between. CDR3 length equals 12 residues.

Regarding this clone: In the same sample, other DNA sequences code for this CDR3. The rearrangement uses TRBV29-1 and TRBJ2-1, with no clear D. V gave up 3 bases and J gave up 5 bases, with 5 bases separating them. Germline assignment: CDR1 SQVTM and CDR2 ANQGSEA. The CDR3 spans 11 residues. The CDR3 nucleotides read TGCAGCGTTGACAGAAACAATGAGCAGTTCTTC. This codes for CSVDRNNEQFF.

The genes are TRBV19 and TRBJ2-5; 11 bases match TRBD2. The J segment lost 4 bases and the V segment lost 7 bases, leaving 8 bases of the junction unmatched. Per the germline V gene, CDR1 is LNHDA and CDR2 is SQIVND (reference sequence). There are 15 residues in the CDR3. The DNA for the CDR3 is TGTGCCAGTATGGGGACTAGCGGCCACCCAGAGACCCAGTACTTC. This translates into CASMGTSGHPETQYF.

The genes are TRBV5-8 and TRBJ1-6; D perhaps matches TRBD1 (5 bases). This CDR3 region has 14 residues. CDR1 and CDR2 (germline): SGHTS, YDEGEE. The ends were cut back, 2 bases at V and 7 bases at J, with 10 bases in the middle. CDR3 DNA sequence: TGTGCCAGCAGCTTCCGGGGCCGAAATTCACCCCTCCACTTT. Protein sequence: CASSFRGRNSPLHF.

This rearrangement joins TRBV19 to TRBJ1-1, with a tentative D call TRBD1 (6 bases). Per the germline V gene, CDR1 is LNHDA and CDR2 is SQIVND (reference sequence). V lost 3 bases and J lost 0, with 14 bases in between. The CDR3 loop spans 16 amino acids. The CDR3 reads CASSIGRGQVNTEAFF. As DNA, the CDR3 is TGTGCCAGTAGTATCGGCCGGGGGCAGGTGAACACTGAAGCTTTCTTT. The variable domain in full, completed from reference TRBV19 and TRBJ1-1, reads DGGITQSPKYLFRKEGQNVTLSCEQNLNHDAMYWYRQDPGQGLRLIYYSQIVNDFQKGDIAEGYSVSREKKESFPLTVTSAQKNPTAFYLCASSIGRGQVNTEAFFGQGTRLTVV.

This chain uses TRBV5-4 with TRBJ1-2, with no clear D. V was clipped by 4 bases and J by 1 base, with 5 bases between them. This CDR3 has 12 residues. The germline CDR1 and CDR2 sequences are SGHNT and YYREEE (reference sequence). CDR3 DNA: TGTGCCAGCAGCGCCGATAACTATGGCTACACCTTC. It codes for CASSADNYGYTF.

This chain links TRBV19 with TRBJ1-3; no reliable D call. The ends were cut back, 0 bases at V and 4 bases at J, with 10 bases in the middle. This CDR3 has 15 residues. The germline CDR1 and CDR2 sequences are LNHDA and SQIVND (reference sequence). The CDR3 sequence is CASSIDSAAGNTIYF. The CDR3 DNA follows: TGTGCCAGTAGTATAGATTCGGCAGCCGGAAACACCATATATTTT.

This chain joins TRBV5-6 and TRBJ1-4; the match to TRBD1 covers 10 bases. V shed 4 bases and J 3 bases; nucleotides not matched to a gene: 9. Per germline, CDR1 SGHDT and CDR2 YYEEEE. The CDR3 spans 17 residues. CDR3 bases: TGTGCCAGCAGCACCGGACAGGGGGGATTGGCTAATGAAAAACTGTTTTTT. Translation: CASSTGQGGLANEKLFF.

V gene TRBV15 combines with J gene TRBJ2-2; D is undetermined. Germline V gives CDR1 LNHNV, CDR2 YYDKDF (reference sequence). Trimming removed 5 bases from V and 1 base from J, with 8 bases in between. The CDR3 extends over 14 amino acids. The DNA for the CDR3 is TGTGCCACCAGCTACACAGTGAACACCGGGGAGCTGTTTTTT. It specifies CATSYTVNTGELFF.

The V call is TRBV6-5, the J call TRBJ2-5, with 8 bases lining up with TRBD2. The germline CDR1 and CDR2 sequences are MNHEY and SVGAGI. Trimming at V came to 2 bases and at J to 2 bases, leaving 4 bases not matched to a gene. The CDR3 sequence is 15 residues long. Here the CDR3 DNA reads TGTGCCAGCAGTTACGTGAGACTAGCGCAAGAGACCCAGTACTTC. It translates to CASSYVRLAQETQYF.